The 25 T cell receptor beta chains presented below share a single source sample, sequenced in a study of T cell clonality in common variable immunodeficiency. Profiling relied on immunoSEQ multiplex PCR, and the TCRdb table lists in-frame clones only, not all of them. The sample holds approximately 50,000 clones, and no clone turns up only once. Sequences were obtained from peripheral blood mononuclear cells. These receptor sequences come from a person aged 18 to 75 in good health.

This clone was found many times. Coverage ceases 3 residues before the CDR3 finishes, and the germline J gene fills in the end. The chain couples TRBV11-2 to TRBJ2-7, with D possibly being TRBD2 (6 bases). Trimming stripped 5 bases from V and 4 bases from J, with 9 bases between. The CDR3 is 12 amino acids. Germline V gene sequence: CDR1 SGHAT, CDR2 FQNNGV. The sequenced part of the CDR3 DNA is TGTGCCAGCAGCGGGGGGTATTACGAG. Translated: CASSGGYYE. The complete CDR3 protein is CASSGGYYEQYF.

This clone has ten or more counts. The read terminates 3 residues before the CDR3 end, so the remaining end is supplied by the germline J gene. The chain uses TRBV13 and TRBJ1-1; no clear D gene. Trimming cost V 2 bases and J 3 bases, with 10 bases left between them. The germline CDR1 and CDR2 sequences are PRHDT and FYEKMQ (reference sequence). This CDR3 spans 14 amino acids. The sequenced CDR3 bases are TGTGCCAGCAGCTTAATTGGTAAGGACACTGAA. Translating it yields CASSLIGKDTE. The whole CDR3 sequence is CASSLIGKDTEAFF.

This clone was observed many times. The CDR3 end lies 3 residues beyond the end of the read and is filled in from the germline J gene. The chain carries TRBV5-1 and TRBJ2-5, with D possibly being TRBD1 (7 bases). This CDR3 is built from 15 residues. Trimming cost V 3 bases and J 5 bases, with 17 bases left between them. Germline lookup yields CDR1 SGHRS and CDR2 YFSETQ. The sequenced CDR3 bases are TGCGCCAGCAGCTGGGAGGACAGGTGGGGTGAGACC. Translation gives CASSWEDRWGET. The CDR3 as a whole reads CASSWEDRWGETQYF.

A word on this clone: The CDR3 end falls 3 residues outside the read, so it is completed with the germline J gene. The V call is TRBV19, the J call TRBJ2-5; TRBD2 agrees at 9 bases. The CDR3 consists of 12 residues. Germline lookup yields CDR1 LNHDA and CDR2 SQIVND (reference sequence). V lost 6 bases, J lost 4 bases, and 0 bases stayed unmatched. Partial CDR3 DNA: TGTGCCAGTAGACTAGCGGGAGAGACC. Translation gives CASRLAGET. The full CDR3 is CASRLAGETQYF.

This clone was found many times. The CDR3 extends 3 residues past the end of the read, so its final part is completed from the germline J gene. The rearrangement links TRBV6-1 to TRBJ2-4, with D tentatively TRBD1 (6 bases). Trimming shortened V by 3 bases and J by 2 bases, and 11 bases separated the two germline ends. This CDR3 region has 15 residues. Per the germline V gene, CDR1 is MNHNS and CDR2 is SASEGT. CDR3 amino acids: CASSDGGASKNIQYF. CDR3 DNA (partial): TGTGCCAGCAGTGATGGGGGCGCGTCCAAAAACATT.

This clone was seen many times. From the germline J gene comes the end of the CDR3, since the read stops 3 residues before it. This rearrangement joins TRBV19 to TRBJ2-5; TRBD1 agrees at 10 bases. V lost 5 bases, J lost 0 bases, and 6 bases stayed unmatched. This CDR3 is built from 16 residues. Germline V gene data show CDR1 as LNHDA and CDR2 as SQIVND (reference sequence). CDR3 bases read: TGTGCCAGTAGTTCCGGGACAGGGGTCTACCAAGAGACC. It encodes CASSSGTGVYQET. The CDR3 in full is CASSSGTGVYQETQYF. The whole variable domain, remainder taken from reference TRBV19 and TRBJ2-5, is DGGITQSPKYLFRKEGQNVTLSCEQNLNHDAMYWYRQDPGQGLRLIYYSQIVNDFQKGDIAEGYSVSREKKESFPLTVTSAQKNPTAFYLCASSSGTGVYQETQYFGPGTRLLVL.

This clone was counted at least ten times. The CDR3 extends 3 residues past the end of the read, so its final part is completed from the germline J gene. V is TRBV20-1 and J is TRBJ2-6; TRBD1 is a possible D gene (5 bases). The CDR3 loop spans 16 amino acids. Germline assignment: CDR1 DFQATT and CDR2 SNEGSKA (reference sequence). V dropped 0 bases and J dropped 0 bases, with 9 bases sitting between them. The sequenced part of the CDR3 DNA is TGCAGTGCTAGAGAAGGGGAAAGCTCTGGGGCCAACGTC. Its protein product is CSAREGESSGANV. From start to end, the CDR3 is CSAREGESSGANVLTF.

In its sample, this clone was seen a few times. The part of the CDR3 DNA that was read is TGTGCCAGTAGTGAGGGACAGGGCTTATCTAATGAAAAA. Translation gives CASSEGQGLSNEK. The entire CDR3 reads CASSEGQGLSNEKLFF. V is TRBV19 and J is TRBJ1-4, with 9 nucleotides matching TRBD1. The read ends 3 residues shy of where the CDR3 ends; the end is completed using the germline J gene. CDR1 and CDR2 (germline): LNHDA, SQIVND (reference sequence). The CDR3 is made up of 16 amino acids. V lost 5 bases and J lost 3; bases outside the gene matches: 7.

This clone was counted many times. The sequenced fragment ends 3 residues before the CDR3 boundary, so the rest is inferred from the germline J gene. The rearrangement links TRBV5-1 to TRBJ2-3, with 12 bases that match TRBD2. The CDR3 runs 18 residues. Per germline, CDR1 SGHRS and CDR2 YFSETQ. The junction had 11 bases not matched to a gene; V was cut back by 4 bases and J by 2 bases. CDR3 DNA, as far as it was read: TGCGCCAGCAGCAGCCGACTAGCGGGGGTTAACCCCACAGATACG. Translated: CASSSRLAGVNPTDT. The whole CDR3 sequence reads CASSSRLAGVNPTDTQYF.

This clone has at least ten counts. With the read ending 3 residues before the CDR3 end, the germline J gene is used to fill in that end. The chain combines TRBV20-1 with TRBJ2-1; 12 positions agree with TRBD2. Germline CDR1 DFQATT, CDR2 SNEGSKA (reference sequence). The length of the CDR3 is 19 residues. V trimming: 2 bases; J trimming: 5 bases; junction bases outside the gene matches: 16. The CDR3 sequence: CSARKLAGGLLRLDNEQFF. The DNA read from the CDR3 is TGCAGTGCTAGAAAACTAGCGGGAGGCCTTCTCCGTTTAGACAATGAG.

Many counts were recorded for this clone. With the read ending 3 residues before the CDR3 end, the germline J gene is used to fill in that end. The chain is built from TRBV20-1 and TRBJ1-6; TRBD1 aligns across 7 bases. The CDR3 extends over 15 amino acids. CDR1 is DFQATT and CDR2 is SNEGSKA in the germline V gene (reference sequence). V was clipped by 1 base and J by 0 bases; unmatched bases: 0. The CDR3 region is CSARGQGSYNSPLHF. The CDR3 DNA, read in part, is TGCAGTGCTAGAGGACAGGGCTCCTATAATTCACCC.

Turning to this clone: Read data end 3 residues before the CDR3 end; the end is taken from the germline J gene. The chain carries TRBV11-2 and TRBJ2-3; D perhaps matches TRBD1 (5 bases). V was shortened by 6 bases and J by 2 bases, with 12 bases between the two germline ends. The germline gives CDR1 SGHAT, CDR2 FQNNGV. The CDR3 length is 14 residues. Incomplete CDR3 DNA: TGTGCCAGCAGTAAAGGGGCCCTCACAGATACG. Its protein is CASSKGALTDT. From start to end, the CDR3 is CASSKGALTDTQYF.

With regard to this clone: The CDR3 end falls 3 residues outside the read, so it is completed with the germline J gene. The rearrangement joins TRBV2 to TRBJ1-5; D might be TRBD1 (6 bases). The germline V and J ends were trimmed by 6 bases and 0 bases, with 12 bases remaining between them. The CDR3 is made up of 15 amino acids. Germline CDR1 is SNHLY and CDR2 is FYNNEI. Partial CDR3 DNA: TGTGCCAGCAGCGAGACAGGCCATAGCAATCAGCCC. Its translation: CASSETGHSNQP. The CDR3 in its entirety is CASSETGHSNQPQHF.

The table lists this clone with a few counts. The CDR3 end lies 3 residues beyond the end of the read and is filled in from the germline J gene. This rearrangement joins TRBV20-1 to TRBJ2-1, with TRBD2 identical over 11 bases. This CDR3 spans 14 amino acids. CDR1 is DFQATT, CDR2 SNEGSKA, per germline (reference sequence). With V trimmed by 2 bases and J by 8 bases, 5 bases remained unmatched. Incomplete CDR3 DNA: TGCAGTGCTAGACGGACTAGCGGGCGTCATGAG. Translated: CSARRTSGRHE. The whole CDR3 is CSARRTSGRHEQFF.

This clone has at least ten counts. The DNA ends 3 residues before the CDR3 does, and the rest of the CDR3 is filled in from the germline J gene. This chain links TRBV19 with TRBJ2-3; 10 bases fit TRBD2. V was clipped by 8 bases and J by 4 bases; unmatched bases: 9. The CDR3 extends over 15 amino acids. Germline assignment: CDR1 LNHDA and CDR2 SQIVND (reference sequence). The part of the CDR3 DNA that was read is TGTGCCAGTGCCCCAGGGACTAGCGTACCAGATACG. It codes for CASAPGTSVPDT. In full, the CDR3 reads CASAPGTSVPDTQYF.

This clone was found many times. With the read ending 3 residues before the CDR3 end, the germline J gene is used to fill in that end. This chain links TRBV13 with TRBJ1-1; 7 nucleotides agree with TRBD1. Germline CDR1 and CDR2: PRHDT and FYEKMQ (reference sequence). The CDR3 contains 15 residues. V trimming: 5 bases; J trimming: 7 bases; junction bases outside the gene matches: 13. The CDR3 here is CASSHMTGWDHEAFF. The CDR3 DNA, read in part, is TGTGCCAGCAGCCATATGACAGGGTGGGACCATGAA.

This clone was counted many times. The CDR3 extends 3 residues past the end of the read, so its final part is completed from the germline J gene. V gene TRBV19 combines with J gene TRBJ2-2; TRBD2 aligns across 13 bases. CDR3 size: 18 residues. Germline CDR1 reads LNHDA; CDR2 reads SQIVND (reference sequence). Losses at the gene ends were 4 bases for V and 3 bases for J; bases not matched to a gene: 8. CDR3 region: CASSTLLAGGPDTGELFF. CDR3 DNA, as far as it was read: TGTGCCAGTAGTACCTTACTAGCGGGGGGGCCTGACACCGGGGAG.

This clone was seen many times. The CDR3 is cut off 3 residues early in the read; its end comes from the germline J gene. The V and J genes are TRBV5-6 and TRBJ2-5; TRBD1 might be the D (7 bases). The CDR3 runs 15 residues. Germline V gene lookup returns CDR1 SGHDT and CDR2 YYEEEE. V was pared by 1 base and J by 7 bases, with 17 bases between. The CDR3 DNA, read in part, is TGTGCCAGCAGCTTGATCGATCGACAGGGAGGGACC. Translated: CASSLIDRQGGT. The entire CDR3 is CASSLIDRQGGTQYF.

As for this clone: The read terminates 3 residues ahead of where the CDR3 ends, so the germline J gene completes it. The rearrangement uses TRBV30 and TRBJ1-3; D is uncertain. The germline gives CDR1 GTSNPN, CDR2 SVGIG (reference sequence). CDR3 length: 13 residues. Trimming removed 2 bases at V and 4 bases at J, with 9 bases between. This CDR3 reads CAWSTQGGNTIYF. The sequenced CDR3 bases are TGTGCCTGGAGTACCCAAGGGGGAAACACC.

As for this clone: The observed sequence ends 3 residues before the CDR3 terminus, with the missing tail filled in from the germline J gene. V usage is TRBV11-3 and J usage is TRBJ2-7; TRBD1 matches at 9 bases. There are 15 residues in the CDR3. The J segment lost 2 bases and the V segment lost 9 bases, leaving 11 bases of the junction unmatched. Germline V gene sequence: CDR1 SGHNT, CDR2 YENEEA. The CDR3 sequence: CARQGSGQGTYEQYF. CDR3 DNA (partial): TGTGCCAGGCAGGGGAGCGGACAGGGGACCTACGAG. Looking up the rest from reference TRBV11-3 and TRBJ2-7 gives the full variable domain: EAGVVQSPRYKIIEKKQPVAFWCNPISGHNTLYWYLQNLGQGPELLIRYENEEAVDDSQLPKDRFSAERLKGVDSTLKIQPAELGDSAVYLCARQGSGQGTYEQYFGPGTRLTVT.

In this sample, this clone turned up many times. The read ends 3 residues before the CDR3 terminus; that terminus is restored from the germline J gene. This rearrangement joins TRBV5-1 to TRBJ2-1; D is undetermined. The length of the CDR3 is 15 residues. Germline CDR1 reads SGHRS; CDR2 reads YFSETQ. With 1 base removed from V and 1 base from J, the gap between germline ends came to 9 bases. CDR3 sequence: CASSLSLQSYNEQFF. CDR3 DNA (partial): TGCGCCAGCAGCTTGTCCCTACAGTCCTACAATGAG.

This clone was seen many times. The covered CDR3 bases are TGCAGTGCTAACCCCTGGACTAGCGCAGATACG. Translating gives CSANPWTSADT. The complete CDR3 reads CSANPWTSADTQYF. The V gene is TRBV20-1, the J gene TRBJ2-3; 9 positions agree with TRBD2. The CDR3 end lies 3 residues beyond the end of the read and is filled in from the germline J gene. The CDR3 extends over 14 amino acids. Germline CDR1 DFQATT, CDR2 SNEGSKA (reference sequence). The V segment lost 4 bases and the J segment 4 bases; nucleotides outside the gene matches: 6.

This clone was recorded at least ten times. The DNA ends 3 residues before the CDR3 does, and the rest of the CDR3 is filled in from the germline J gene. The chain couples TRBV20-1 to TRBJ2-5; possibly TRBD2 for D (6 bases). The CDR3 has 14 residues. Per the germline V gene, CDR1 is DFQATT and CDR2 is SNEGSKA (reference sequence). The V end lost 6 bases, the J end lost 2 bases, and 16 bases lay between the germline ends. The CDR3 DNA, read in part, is TGCAGTGCCCCCTGGATGGGGGGACAAGAGACC. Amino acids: CSAPWMGGQET. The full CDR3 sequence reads CSAPWMGGQETQYF.

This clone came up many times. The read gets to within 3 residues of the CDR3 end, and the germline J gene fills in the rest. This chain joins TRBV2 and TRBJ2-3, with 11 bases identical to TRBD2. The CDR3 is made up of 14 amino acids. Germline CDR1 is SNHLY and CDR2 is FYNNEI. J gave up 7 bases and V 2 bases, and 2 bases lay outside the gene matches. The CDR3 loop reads CASSETSGGYTQYF. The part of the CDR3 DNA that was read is TGTGCCAGCAGTGAAACTAGCGGGGGTTATACG. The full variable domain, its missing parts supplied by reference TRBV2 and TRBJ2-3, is EPEVTQTPSHQVTQMGQEVILRCVPISNHLYFYWYRQILGQKVEFLVSFYNNEISEKSEIFDDQFSVERPDGSNFTLKIRSTKLEDSAMYFCASSETSGGYTQYFGPGTRLTVL.

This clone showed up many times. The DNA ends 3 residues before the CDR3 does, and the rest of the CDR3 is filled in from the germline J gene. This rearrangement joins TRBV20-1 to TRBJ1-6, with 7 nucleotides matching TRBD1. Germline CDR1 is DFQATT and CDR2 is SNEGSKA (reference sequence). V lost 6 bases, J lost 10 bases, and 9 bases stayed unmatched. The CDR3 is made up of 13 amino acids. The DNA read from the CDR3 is TGCAGTGCGGCAGGGGGAACGAGCTCACCC. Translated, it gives CSAAGGTSSP. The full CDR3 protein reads CSAAGGTSSPLHF.